This TCR beta chain was profiled in a study of cytomegalovirus exposure and HLA in healthy donors. Whole-study context: In a previous analysis, 100 million to 140 million unique TCR beta sequences were found from about 179 million T cells.

Whereas donors were nominally healthy upon sampling, unrecorded immune exposures were probable. V gave up 9 bases and J gave up 4 bases; unmatched junction bases: 8. Germline lookup yields CDR1 MDHEN and CDR2 SYDVKM. The CDR3 spans 15 residues. Concerning this clone: The target antigen is unknown.

Both 60 Vbeta primers and 13 Jbeta primers went into the PCR. Some clones are missing from TCRdb's copy, which holds only in-frame ones; the method was immunoSEQ multiplex PCR. The table lists over 40,000 clones, under 70% of them singletons. Study results and limitations: Under in vitro conditions, three CMV-associated chains were confirmed as specific for CMV antigens. Another analysis was done later, and it associated around 16,000 TCR beta sequences with HLA alleles at 0.05 false discovery rate.

This chain uses TRBV28 with TRBJ2-1; 11 bases fit TRBD2. The specimen sequenced was PBMCs. This TCR was sampled from a man aged 55-75 years in good health and CMV-seropositive. The CDR3: CASTFGTSGYNEQFF. The CDR3, as DNA: TGTGCCAGTACCTTCGGGACTAGCGGTTACAATGAGCAGTTCTTC. Full variable domain (remainder filled in from reference TRBV28 and TRBJ2-1): DVKVTQSSRYLVKRTGEKVFLECVQDMDHENMFWYRQDPGLGLRLIYFSYDVKMKEKGDIPEGYSVSREKKERFSLILESASTNQTSMYLCASTFGTSGYNEQFFGPGTRLTVL.